The 14 T cell receptor beta chains listed next were all sequenced from one sample in a study of blood T cell repertoires in COVID-19. Sequencing was performed with immunoSEQ multiplex PCR; in TCRdb, only in-frame clones are kept and a portion is missing. The repertoire holds about 190,000 clones, with around 90% as singletons. The specimen sequenced was peripheral blood. The receptors originated from a man aged 50 or older with acute or convalescent COVID-19.

The chain carries TRBV7-2 and TRBJ2-7; no clear D. Germline V CDR1 and CDR2: SGHTA, FQGNSA. The CDR3 extends over 14 amino acids. Between the trimmed V and J ends, which lost 3 bases and 2 bases, there was a span of 11 bases. Written as DNA, the CDR3 is TGTGCCAGCAGCTTTGGTCTAGTCGCCTACGAGCAGTACTTC. It encodes CASSFGLVAYEQYF.

The chain uses TRBV7-9 and TRBJ2-7, with a weak D call TRBD2 (5 bases). The V end lost 11 bases, the J end lost 7 bases, and 24 bases lay between the germline ends. The CDR3 extends over 14 amino acids. The V gene's germline CDR1 is SEHNR and CDR2 FQNEAQ (reference sequence). CDR3 in amino acids: CAAEPLAGRGEQYF. Written as DNA, the CDR3 is TGTGCCGCTGAGCCGCTGGCGGGCCGGGGTGAGCAGTACTTC.

The CDR3 nucleotides read TGCGCCAGCAGCTTGGCCAGTGGAGTGAATGAGCAGTTCTTC. Encoded protein: CASSLASGVNEQFF. The chain is built from TRBV5-1 and TRBJ2-1; D not certain. From germline, CDR1 is SGHRS and CDR2 YFSETQ. Trimming shortened V by 0 bases and J by 7 bases, and 11 bases separated the two germline ends. This CDR3 spans 14 amino acids.

The chain's CDR3 is CASGSNTDTQYF. DNA for the CDR3: TGTGCTAGCGGGAGCAACACAGATACGCAGTATTTT. This chain links TRBV28 with TRBJ2-3; 9 nucleotides align to TRBD2. The germline CDR1 and CDR2 sequences are MDHEN and SYDVKM. The CDR3 totals 12 residues.

V and J are TRBV7-8 and TRBJ1-5; 8 positions agree with TRBD1. V lost 5 bases, J lost 6 bases, and 6 bases stayed unmatched. CDR3 length: 14 residues. The V gene's germline CDR1 is SGHVS and CDR2 FQNEAQ. CDR3 amino acids: CASSLRQGSQPQHF. In DNA, the CDR3 is TGTGCCAGCAGCCTACGACAGGGGAGTCAGCCCCAGCATTTT.

The V gene is TRBV28, the J gene TRBJ1-1; no reliable D call. Deletions cut 2 bases from V and 5 bases from J, with 15 bases between. Per germline, CDR1 MDHEN and CDR2 SYDVKM. The CDR3 extends over 15 amino acids. The CDR3 is CASSLGSRAGTEAFF. The CDR3, as DNA: TGTGCCAGCAGTTTAGGGAGTCGGGCGGGGACTGAAGCTTTCTTT.

The chain joins TRBV10-3 to TRBJ2-2, with 10 positions matching TRBD2. The V and J ends lost 4 bases and 1 base, in that order; junction bases with no gene match: 0. Germline V gene data show CDR1 as ENHRY and CDR2 as SYGVKD. There are 15 residues in the CDR3. CDR3 sequence reads: CAISASGGNTGELFF. The CDR3 DNA sequence: TGTGCCATCAGTGCTAGCGGGGGGAACACCGGGGAGCTGTTTTTT.

The rearrangement joins TRBV5-8 to TRBJ2-7; TRBD1 agrees at 7 bases. V lost 4 bases, J lost 6 bases, and 7 bases stayed unmatched. This CDR3 region has 13 residues. CDR1 and CDR2 from the germline V gene are SGHTS and YDEGEE. CDR3 loop: CASSPTGVGEQYV. The DNA for the CDR3 is TGTGCCAGCAGCCCTACAGGGGTTGGCGAGCAGTACGTC.

The CDR3 loop reads CASSDQREVVTQYF. Here the CDR3 DNA reads TGTGCCAGCAGTGACCAGAGGGAGGTGGTTACGCAGTATTTT. The gene calls are TRBV6-2 or TRBV6-3 and TRBJ2-3, with D possibly being TRBD2 (6 bases). The CDR3 has 14 residues. Trimming took off 5 bases at V and 8 bases at J, with 17 bases between the two ends. Looked up from germline, CDR1 is MNHEY and CDR2 is SVGEGT.

CDR3 sequence reads: CAAGGNTEAFF. CDR3 in DNA: TGTGCCGCGGGGGGGAACACTGAAGCTTTCTTT. The gene calls are TRBV28 and TRBJ1-1; D possibly corresponds to TRBD1 (5 bases). V was cut by 11 bases and J by 1 base, with 8 bases left in between. CDR3 length: 11 residues. In germline, CDR1 is MDHEN, CDR2 SYDVKM.

CDR3 in DNA: TGCGCCAGCAGTGTGGGACAGAACACTGAAGCTTTCTTT. This sequence encodes CASSVGQNTEAFF. The chain has TRBV10-2 and TRBJ1-1; D possibly corresponds to TRBD1 (6 bases). Germline V gene sequence: CDR1 WSHSY, CDR2 SAAADI. The germline V and J ends were trimmed by 4 bases and 1 base, with 7 bases remaining between them. The CDR3 has 13 residues.

This clone was observed a single time. V is TRBV15 and J is TRBJ1-5; 8 nucleotides agree with TRBD1. V lost 6 bases, J lost 4 bases, and 8 bases stayed unmatched. Germline V gene lookup returns CDR1 LNHNV and CDR2 YYDKDF (reference sequence). The CDR3 is 15 amino acids. The CDR3 loop is CATSSGRGPNQPQHF. Here the CDR3 DNA reads TGTGCCACCAGTAGTGGCAGGGGGCCTAATCAGCCCCAGCATTTT.

The chain recombines TRBV27 with TRBJ2-5; the D gene is possibly TRBD1 (6 bases). Between the trimmed V and J ends, which lost 4 bases and 5 bases, there was a span of 14 bases. This CDR3 has 14 amino acids. Germline-derived CDR1 and CDR2 are MNHEY and SMNVEV (reference sequence). CDR3 sequence: CASSSAGAQETQYF. DNA for the CDR3: TGTGCCAGCAGTTCCGCAGGGGCTCAGGAGACCCAGTACTTC.

Concerning this clone: At the DNA level, this CDR3 is encoded by other sequences in the same sample as well. The CDR3 spells CASSVVADSGNTIYF. The CDR3 DNA sequence: TGTGCCAGCAGCGTAGTTGCAGATTCTGGAAACACCATATATTTT. The chain recombines TRBV9 with TRBJ1-3; D call uncertain. This CDR3 is 15 amino acids long. Germline CDR1 and CDR2: SGDLS and YYNGEE. Trimming pared 0 bases from V and 1 base from J, leaving 8 bases between.